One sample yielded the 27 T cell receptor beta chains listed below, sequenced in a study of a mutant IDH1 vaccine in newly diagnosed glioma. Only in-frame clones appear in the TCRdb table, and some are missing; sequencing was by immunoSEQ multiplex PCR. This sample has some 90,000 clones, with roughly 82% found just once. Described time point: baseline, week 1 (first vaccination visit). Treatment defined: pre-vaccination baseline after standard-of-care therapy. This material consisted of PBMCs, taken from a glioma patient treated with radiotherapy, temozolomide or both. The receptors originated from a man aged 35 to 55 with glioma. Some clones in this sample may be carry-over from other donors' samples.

Here the CDR3 reads CASSFPANYGYTF. CDR3 nucleotides: TGTGCCAGCAGCTTCCCAGCTAACTATGGCTACACCTTC. The gene calls are TRBV13 and TRBJ1-2; D gene ambiguous. Germline lookup yields CDR1 PRHDT and CDR2 FYEKMQ (reference sequence). The CDR3 is 13 residues long. The V end lost 3 bases, the J end lost 0 bases, and 5 bases lay between the germline ends.

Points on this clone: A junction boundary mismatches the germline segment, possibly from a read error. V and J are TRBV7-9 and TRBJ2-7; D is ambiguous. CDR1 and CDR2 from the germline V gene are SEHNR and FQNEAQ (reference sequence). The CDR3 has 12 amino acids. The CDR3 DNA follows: TGTGCCAGCAGCTCGCGAGGACCTCTGCCCTTCTTC. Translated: CASSSRGPLPFF.

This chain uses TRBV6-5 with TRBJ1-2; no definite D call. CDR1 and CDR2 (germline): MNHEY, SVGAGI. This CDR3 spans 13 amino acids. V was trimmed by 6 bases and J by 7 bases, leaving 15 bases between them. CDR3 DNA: TGTGCCAGCAGCCCTCCCGGGGTCCCTGGCTACACCTTC. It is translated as CASSPPGVPGYTF.

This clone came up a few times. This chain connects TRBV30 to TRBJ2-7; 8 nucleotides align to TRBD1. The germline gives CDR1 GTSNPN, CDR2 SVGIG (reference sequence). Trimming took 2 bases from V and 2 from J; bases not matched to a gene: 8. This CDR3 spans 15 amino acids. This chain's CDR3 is CAWSRTGSVAYEQYF. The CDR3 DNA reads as TGTGCCTGGAGTAGGACAGGGTCTGTAGCCTACGAGCAGTACTTC.

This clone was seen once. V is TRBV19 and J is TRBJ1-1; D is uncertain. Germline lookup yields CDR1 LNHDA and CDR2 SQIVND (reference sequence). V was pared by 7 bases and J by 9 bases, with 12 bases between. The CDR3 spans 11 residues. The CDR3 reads CASMSVEKAFF. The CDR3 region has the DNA TGTGCCAGTATGTCGGTGGAAAAAGCTTTCTTT.

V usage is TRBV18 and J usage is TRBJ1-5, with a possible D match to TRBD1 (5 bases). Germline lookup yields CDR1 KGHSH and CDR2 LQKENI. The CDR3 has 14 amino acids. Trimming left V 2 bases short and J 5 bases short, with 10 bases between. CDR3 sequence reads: CASSPGAGDQPQHF. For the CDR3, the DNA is TGTGCCAGCTCACCAGGGGCCGGGGATCAGCCCCAGCATTTT.

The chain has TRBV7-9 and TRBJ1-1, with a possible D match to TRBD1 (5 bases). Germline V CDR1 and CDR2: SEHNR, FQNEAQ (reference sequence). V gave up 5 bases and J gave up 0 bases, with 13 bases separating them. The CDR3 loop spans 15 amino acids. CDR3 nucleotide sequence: TGTGCCAGCAGCACAAGGGGCACCGTGAACACTGAAGCTTTCTTT. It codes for CASSTRGTVNTEAFF.

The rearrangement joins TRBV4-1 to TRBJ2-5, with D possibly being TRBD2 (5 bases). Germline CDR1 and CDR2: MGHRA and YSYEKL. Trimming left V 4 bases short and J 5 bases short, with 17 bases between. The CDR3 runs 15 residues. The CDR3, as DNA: TGCGCCAGCAGCCCGGAGGAAACAGCGAGGGAGACCCAGTACTTC. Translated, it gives CASSPEETARETQYF.

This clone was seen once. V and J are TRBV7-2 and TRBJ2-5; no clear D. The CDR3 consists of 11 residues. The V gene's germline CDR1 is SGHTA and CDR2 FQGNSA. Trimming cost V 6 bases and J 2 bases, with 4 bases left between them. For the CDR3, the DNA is TGTGCCAGCAGGAAACAAGAGACCCAGTACTTC. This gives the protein CASRKQETQYF.

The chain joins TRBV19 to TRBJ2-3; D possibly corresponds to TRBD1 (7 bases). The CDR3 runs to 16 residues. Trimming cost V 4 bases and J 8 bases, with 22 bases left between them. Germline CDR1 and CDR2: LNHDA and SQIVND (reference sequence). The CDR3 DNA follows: TGTGCCAGTAGTACAAAATCGACAGGGACTGGGGGTACGCAGTATTTT. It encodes CASSTKSTGTGGTQYF.

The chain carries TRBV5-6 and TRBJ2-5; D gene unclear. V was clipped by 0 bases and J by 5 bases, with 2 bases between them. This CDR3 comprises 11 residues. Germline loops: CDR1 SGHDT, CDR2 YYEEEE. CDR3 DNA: TGTGCCAGCAGCTTGGCCGAGACCCAGTACTTC. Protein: CASSLAETQYF.

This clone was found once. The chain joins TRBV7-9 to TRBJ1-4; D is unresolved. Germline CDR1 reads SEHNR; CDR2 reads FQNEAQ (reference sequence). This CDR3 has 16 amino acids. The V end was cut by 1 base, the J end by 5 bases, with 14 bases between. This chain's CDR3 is CASSLDGQAPNEKLFF. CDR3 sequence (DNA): TGTGCCAGCAGCTTAGACGGGCAGGCCCCCAATGAAAAACTGTTTTTT.

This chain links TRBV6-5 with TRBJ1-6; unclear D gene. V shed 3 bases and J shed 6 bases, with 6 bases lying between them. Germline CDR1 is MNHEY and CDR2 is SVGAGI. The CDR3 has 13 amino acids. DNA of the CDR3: TGTGCCAGCAGTTATATTCTTAATTCACCCCTCCACTTT. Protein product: CASSYILNSPLHF.

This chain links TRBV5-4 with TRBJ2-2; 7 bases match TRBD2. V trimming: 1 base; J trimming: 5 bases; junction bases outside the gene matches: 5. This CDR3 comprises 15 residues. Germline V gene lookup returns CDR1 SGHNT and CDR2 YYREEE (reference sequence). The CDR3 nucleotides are TGTGCCAGCAGCTTGTTTGGGGGGGGGACCGGGGAGCTGTTTTTT. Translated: CASSLFGGGTGELFF.

The CDR3 protein is CASSPPNSLNYEQYF. The CDR3 nucleotides read TGTGCCAGCTCACCACCGAACAGCCTGAACTACGAGCAGTACTTC. This sequence joins TRBV18 and TRBJ2-7; D unresolved. CDR3 length: 15 amino acids. From germline, CDR1 is KGHSH and CDR2 LQKENI. V was cut by 0 bases and J by 3 bases, with 12 bases left in between.

For the CDR3, the DNA is TGCGCCAGCAGCCCCAGACAGGGTCCTATGAACACTGAAGCTTTCTTT. Encoded protein: CASSPRQGPMNTEAFF. V usage is TRBV4-1 and J usage is TRBJ1-1; 7 bases fit TRBD1. This CDR3 comprises 16 residues. Unmatched junction bases numbered 8, after V lost 4 bases and J lost 0 bases. CDR1 is MGHRA, CDR2 YSYEKL, per germline.

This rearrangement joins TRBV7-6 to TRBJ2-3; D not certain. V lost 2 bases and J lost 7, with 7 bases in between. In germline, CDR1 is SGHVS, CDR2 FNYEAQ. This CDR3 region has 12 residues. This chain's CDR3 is CASSLKHNTQYF. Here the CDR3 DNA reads TGTGCCAGCAGCTTAAAGCACAATACGCAGTATTTT.

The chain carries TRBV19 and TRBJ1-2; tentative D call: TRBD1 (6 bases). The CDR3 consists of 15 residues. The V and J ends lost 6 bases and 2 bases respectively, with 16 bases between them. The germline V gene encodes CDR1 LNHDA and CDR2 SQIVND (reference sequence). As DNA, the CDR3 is TGTGCCAGTAGCGACCTGACAGGATCAAACTATGGCTACACCTTC. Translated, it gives CASSDLTGSNYGYTF. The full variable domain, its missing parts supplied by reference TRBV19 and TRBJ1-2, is DGGITQSPKYLFRKEGQNVTLSCEQNLNHDAMYWYRQDPGQGLRLIYYSQIVNDFQKGDIAEGYSVSREKKESFPLTVTSAQKNPTAFYLCASSDLTGSNYGYTFGSGTRLTVV.

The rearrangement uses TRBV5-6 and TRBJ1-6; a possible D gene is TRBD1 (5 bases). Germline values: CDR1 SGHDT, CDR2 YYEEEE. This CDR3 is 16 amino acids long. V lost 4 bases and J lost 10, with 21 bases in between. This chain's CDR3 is CASSLSRRGSSSPLHF. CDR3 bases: TGTGCCAGCAGCCTGAGCAGGAGGGGTTCGTCCTCACCCCTCCACTTT.

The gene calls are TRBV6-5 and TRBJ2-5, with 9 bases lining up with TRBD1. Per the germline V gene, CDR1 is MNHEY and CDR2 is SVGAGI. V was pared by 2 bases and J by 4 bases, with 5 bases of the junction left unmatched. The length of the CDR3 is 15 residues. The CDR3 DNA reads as TGTGCCAGCAGTTACGGGGACAGGGACCCAGAGACCCAGTACTTC. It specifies CASSYGDRDPETQYF.

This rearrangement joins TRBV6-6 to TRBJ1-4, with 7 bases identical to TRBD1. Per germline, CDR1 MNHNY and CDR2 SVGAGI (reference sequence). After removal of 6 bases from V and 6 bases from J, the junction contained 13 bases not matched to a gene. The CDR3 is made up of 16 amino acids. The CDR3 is CASSDGGDSSYEKLFF. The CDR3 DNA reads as TGTGCCAGCAGCGACGGCGGGGACAGCTCATATGAAAAACTGTTTTTT.

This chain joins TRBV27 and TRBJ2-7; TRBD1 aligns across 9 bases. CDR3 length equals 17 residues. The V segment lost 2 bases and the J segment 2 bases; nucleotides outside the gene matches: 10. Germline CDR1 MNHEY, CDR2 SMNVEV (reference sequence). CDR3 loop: CASSLLLPGQGPYEQYF. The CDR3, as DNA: TGTGCCAGCAGTTTACTCCTTCCGGGACAGGGTCCCTACGAGCAGTACTTC.

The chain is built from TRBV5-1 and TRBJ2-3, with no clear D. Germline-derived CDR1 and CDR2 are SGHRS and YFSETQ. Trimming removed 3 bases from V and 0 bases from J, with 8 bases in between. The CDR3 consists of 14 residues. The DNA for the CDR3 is TGCGCCAGCAGCTCAGAGGAGAGCACAGATACGCAGTATTTT. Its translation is CASSSEESTDTQYF.

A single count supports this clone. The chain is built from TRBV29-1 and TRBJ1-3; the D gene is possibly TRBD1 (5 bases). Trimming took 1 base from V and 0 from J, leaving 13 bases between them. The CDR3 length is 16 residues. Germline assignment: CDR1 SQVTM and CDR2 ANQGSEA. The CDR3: CSVEVGRASSGNTIYF. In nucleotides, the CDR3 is TGCAGCGTTGAAGTAGGCAGGGCGAGCTCTGGAAACACCATATATTTT.

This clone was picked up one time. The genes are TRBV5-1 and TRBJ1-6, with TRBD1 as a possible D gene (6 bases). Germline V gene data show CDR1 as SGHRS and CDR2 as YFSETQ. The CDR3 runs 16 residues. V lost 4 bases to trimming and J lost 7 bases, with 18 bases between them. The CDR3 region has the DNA TGCGCCAGCAGCCCGCCCACAGGGTCTCCGAATTCACCCCTCCACTTT. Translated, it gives CASSPPTGSPNSPLHF.

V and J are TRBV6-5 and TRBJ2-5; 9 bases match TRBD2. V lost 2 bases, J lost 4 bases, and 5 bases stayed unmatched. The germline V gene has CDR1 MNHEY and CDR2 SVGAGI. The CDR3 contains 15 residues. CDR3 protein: CASSYAGGYGETQYF. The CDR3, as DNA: TGTGCCAGCAGTTACGCGGGGGGGTACGGAGAGACCCAGTACTTC.

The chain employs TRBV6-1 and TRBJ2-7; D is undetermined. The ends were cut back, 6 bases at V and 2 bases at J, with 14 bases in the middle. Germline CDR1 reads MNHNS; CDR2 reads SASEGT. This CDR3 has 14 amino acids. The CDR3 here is CASSDGRPPYEQYF. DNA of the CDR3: TGTGCCAGCAGCGACGGCAGGCCCCCCTACGAGCAGTACTTC.